Listed here is a single T cell receptor (beta chain). The CDR3 length is 12 residues. Losses at the gene ends were 8 bases for V and 8 bases for J; bases not matched to a gene: 5. CDR1 MNHEY and CDR2 SMNVEV come from the germline V gene (reference sequence). This record belongs to a study of cytomegalovirus exposure and HLA in healthy donors. In the PCR, 60 Vbeta and 13 Jbeta primers were used. Method: immunoSEQ multiplex PCR; TCRdb's copy keeps in-frame clones and lacks some. The data hold about 200,000 clones, with 87% observed a single time. This chain connects TRBV27 to TRBJ1-3, with 8 nucleotides matching TRBD1. The specimen was PBMCs. The clonotype was recovered from a boy aged 2 to 10 in good health and CMV-seronegative. CDR3 sequence (DNA): TGTGCCAGCGGACAGGGCGGACACACCATATATTTT. It yields the protein CASGQGGHTIYF.